This T cell receptor (beta chain) was obtained from a study of graft-versus-host responses after intestinal transplantation. Some clones are missing from TCRdb's copy, which holds only in-frame ones; the method was immunoSEQ multiplex PCR. This table has more than 50,000 clones, roughly 89% appearing once. Germline CDR1 is MGHRA and CDR2 is YSYEKL. The CDR3 sequence is 14 residues long. Processed graft tissue released its intraepithelial and lamina propria lymphocytes. This TCR came from a human patient who received an intestinal transplant, so some T cells may come from the graft donor. The rearrangement uses TRBV4-1 and TRBJ2-5; 13 bases fit TRBD2. The closer fit of TRBJ2-7 to the DNA end suggests the J call may be wrong. Material: ileum tissue, obtained 350 to 400 days after transplant. The CDR3 here is CASSPLAGGYEQYF. The CDR3, as DNA: TGCGCCAGCTCCCCACTAGCGGGGGGGTACGAGCAGTACTTC.